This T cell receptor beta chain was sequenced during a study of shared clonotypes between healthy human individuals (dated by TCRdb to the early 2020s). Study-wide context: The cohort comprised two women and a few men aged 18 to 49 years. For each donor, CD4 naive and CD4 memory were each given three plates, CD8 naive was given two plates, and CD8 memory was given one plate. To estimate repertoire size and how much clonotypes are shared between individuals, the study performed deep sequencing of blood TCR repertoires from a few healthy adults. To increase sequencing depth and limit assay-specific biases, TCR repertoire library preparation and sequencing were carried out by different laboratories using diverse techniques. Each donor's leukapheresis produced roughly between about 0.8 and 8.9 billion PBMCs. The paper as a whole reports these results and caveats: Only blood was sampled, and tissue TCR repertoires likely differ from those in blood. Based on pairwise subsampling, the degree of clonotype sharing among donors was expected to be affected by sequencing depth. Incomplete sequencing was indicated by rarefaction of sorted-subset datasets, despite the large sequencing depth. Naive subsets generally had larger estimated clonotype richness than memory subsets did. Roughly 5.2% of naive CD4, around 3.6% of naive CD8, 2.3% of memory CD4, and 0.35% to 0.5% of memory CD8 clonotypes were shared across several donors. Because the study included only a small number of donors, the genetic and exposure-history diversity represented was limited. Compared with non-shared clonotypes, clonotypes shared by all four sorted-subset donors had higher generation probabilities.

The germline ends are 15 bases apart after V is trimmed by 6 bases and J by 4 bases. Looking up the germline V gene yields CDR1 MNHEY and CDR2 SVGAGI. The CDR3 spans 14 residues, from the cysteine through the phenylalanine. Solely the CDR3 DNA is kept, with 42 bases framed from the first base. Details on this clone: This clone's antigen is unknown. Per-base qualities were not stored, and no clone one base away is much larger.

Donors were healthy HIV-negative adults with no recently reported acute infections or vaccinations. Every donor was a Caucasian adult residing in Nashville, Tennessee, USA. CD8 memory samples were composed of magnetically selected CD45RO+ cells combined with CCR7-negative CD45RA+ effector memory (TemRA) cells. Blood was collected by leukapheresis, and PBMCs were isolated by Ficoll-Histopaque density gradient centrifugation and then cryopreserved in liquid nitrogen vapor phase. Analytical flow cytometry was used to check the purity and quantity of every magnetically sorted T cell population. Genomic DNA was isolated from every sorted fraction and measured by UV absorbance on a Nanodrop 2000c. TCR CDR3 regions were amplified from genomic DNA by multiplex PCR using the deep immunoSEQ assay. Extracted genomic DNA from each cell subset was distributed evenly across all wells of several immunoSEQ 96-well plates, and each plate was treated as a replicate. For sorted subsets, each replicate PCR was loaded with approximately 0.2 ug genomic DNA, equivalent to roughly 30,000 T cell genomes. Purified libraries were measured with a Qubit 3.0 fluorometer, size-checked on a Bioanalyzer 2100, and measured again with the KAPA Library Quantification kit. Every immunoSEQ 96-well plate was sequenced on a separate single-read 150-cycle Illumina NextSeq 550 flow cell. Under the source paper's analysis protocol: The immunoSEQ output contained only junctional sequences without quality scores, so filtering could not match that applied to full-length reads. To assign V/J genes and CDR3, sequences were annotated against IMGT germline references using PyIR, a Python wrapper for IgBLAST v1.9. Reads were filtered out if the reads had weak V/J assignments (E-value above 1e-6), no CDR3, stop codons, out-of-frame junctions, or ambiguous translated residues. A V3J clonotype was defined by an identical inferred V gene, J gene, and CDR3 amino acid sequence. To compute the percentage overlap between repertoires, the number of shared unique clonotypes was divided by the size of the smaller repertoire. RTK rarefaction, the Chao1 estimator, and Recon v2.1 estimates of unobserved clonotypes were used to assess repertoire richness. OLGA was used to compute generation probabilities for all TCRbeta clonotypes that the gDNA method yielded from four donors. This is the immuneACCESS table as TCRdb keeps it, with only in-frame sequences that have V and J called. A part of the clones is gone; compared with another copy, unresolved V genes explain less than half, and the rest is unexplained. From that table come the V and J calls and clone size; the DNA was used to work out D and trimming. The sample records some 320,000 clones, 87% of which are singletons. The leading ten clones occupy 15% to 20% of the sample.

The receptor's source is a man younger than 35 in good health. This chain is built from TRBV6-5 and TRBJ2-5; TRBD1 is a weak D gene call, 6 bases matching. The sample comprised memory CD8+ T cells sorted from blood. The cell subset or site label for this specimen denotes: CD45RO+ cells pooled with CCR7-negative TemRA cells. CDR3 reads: CASRLRGQIETQYF. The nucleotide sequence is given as TGTGCCAGCAGATTACGAGGACAGATAGAGACCCAGTACTTC.